This T cell receptor beta chain was sequenced in a study of cytomegalovirus exposure and HLA in healthy donors. General study findings and limits: Sequencing artifact likely explains a cluster of highly shared sequence variants. The study put roughly 160 TCR beta chains on its list as cytomegalovirus-associated.

For this clone: Its specificity is not known.

Researchers ran the PCR with 60 Vbeta and 13 Jbeta primers. Repertoires were generated with immunoSEQ multiplex PCR, while TCRdb's copy carries only in-frame clones and drops some. The profile shows about 86,000 clones, roughly 77% of them singletons. CDR1 and CDR2 from the germline V gene are SEHNR and FQNEAQ (reference sequence). This CDR3 is built from 15 residues. V gave up 5 bases and J gave up 6 bases; unmatched junction bases: 7. In nominal health when sampled, donors likely had unrecorded immune exposures nonetheless. V is TRBV7-9 and J is TRBJ1-4; 9 bases line up with TRBD1. The receptor was derived from a woman between 35 and 50 years old in good health and CMV-seropositive. The specimen was PBMCs. CDR3 sequence reads: CASSQRQGVYEKLFF. Here the CDR3 DNA reads TGTGCCAGCAGCCAAAGACAGGGGGTTTATGAAAAACTGTTTTTT.